This TCR beta chain was profiled in a study of identical twins. Healthy Caucasians provided all donations. TCRdb re-called the 5' RACE reads through MiXCR, storing one row per CDR3 protein. Found here are about 460,000 distinct CDR3 sequences, 12% to 15% of them singletons; the top ten hold about 0.52%. The CDR3 runs 11 residues. V lost 2 bases, J lost 9 bases, and 5 bases lay in between. General study results and limits: Less excess twin sharing appeared in beta out-of-frame sequences. Alpha sequences out of frame and shared by twins had excess low generation probability.

This clonotype was counted at least ten times. Its specificity is unknown. These data are also associated with another study on yellow fever vaccine responses in identical twins.

The chain joins TRBV12-3 or TRBV12-4 to TRBJ2-1; D unclear. Sequenced material: CD4+ T cells sorted from blood. The TCR originated in a woman younger than 30 in good health. CDR3 residues: CASSLQAEQFF. The CDR3 DNA is TGTGCCAGCAGTTTACAGGCTGAGCAGTTCTTC.